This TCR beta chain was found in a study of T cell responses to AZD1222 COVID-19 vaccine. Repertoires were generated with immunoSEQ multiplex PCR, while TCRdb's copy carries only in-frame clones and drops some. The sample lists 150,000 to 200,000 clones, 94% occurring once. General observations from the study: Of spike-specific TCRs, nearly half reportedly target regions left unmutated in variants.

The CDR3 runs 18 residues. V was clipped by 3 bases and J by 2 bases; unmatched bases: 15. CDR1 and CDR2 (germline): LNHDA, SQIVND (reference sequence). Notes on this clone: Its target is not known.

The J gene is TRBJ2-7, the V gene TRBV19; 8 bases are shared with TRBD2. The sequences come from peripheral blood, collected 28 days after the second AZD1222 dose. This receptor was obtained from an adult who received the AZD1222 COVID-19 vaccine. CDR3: CASSISSGSESFTYEQYF. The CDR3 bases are TGTGCCAGTAGTATCTCAAGCGGGAGCGAATCTTTTACCTACGAGCAGTACTTC. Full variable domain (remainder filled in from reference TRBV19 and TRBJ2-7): DGGITQSPKYLFRKEGQNVTLSCEQNLNHDAMYWYRQDPGQGLRLIYYSQIVNDFQKGDIAEGYSVSREKKESFPLTVTSAQKNPTAFYLCASSISSGSESFTYEQYFGPGTRLTVT.